This T cell receptor (beta chain) was observed in a study of T cells in Graves' hyperthyroidism and ophthalmopathy. The study's findings and limits: A 13 V-J signature model discriminated ophthalmopathy versus stable hyperthyroidism. Most clonotypes expanded in the thyroid (above 0.001) were also present in blood. Before onset, by a median of approximately 5.9 months, the model predicted ophthalmopathy.

In the case of this clonotype: Its antigen is not known.

It was RNA transcripts that yielded the amplified TCR beta CDR3 regions. The TCR CDR3 first-round RT-PCR relied on the HTBI primer set. TCRdb redid the calling of the multiplex PCR reads with MiXCR, one entry per CDR3 protein. The sample has 130,000 to 150,000 distinct CDR3 sequences, more than 20% seen once; the top ten hold roughly 73%. The CDR3 totals 16 residues. CDR1 and CDR2 (germline): SEHNR, FQNEAQ (reference sequence). Trimming took 0 bases from V and 6 from J; bases not matched to a gene: 5. This rearrangement joins TRBV7-9 to TRBJ2-1; 10 bases are shared with TRBD1. This clonotype was sampled from a woman in her fifties or sixties with Graves' hyperthyroidism that later progressed to Graves' ophthalmopathy. The specimen sequenced was blood. CDR3 nucleotides: TGTGCCAGCAGCTTAGCTGCCGGGACAGGGGTCAATGAGCAGTTCTTC. This translates into CASSLAAGTGVNEQFF.